The entry that follows covers one TCR beta chain sequence. The specificity of this receptor is unknown. Per-base qualities were not stored, and no clone one base away is much larger. V has 0 bases trimmed and J has 8 bases trimmed; junction bases matching no gene number 12. CDR3 length: 17 amino acids, cysteine to phenylalanine. Just CDR3 DNA is preserved here, 51 bases in frame from base 1. The germline V gene gives CDR1 as SGHDN and CDR2 as FVKESK. RNA was extracted with the RNeasy kit and roughly 0.45 to 1 ug was reverse transcribed using random hexamers. TCR beta CDR3 regions were amplified with the immunoSEQ multiplex PCR assay covering 54 Vbeta and 13 Jbeta segments. PCR amplification bias was corrected by using a synthetic template baseline for primer optimization and computational correction. On the authors' methods: Reads were assigned to V, D and J genes according to IMGT and analyzed in immunoSEQ Analyzer, with only productive sequences retained. To calculate clonality, Shannon entropy was normalized by log2 of the number of productive unique sequences and then subtracted from one. For each patient and control, public and private clones were evaluated within the 100 most prevalent clones. A clone was defined as Susac-specific if it was absent from the healthy and MS cohorts, from over a thousand published viral clones and from other ImmuneACCESS disease sequences. Through fastp at Q25 and MiXCR, TCRdb rebuilt clones from the public reads, retaining in-frame beta chains. Rows matching on CDR3 protein sequence are summarized as one entry with the most common DNA and genes. It is TCRdb's table, rather than the study itself, that gives the V and J calls and clone size. The sample records roughly 400,000 distinct CDR3 sequences, around 85% of which are singletons. Together, the top ten hold roughly 0.1% of the sample.

The source of the sample is a study of CD8 T cells in Susac syndrome (dated by TCRdb to the late 2010s). Describing the broader study: Repertoire sequencing was used to test whether CD8+ T cell activation and differentiation in Susac syndrome was antigen driven. The clonality of the CD8+ T cell repertoire was compared across approximately twelve healthy donors, about 14 Susac syndrome patients and around 15 multiple sclerosis patients. What the study reported, not specific to this receptor: The study acknowledged that relatively few individuals were included in the TCR sequencing and HLA analysis.

Peripheral blood CD8+ and CD4+ T cells from healthy donors, Susac syndrome patients and multiple sclerosis patients were profiled using high-throughput TCR beta sequencing. Treatment-naive patients with stable or active relapsing-remitting disease fulfilling revised McDonald criteria were used as multiple sclerosis controls. Bulk CD8+ and CD4+ T cells were purified by magnetic negative isolation, whereas CD8+ TEMRA cells were enriched by FACS. Blood was collected in EDTA tubes and processed within 24 hours, with PBMCs isolated through density gradient centrifugation. PBMCs intended for TCR sequencing were cryopreserved in liquid nitrogen and thawed later in a water bath at 37 degrees C. The sorted or isolated CD4+, CD8+ and CD8+ TEMRA cells reached a purity of at least 90%.

This chain joins TRBV14 to TRBJ2-1; TRBD1 matches 8 bases in the middle. This TCR derives from a human donor with multiple sclerosis. Specimen: CD8+ T cells from PBMCs. The nucleotide sequence is given as TGTGCCAGCAGCCAAGATCGGAGGACAGGGTTCGGCCATGAGCAGTTCTTC. The encoded protein is CASSQDRRTGFGHEQFF.